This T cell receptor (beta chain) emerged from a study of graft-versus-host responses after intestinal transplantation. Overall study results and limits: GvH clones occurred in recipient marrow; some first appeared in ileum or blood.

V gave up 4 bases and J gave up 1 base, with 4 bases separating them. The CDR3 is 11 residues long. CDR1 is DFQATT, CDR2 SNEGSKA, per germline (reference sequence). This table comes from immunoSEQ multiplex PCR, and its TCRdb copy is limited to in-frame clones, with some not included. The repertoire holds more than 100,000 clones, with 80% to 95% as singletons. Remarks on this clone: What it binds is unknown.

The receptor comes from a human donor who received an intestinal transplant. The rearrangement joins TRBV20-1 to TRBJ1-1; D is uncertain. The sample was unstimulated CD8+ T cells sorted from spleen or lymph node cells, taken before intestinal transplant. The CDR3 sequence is CSATRNTEAFF. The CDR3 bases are TGCAGTGCTACTAGGAACACTGAAGCTTTCTTT.